One and the same sample provided the 9 T cell receptor beta chains below, sequenced in a study of shared clonotypes between healthy human individuals. Libraries were prepared by immunoSEQ multiplex PCR; TCRdb keeps only in-frame clonotypes and omits some of them. The profile shows over a million clones, about four fifths of them singletons. What was sequenced was memory CD4+ T cells from PBMCs. Subset meaning: CD45RA-negative fraction. The origin of the receptors is a man aged 18 to 35 in good health. Some clones in this sample may be carry-over from other donors' samples.

This chain joins TRBV18 and TRBJ2-1; TRBD2 aligns across 13 bases. V shed 3 bases and J 5 bases; nucleotides not matched to a gene: 4. This CDR3 region has 16 residues. Germline values: CDR1 KGHSH, CDR2 LQKENI. The DNA for the CDR3 is TGTGCCAGCTCACCGCGGACTAGCGGGAGCCACAATGAGCAGTTCTTC. This encodes CASSPRTSGSHNEQFF.

The chain uses TRBV28 and TRBJ2-2, with D possibly matching TRBD1 (5 bases). This CDR3 contains 17 residues. Germline V lookup: CDR1 MDHEN, CDR2 SYDVKM. V dropped 6 bases and J dropped 4 bases, with 21 bases sitting between them. CDR3 loop: CASSSQKGVVATGELFF. The CDR3 nucleotides read TGTGCCAGCAGCTCACAAAAAGGGGTCGTGGCCACCGGGGAGCTGTTTTTT.

The genes are TRBV20-1 and TRBJ2-5; no reliable D call. V lost 1 base to trimming and J lost 6 bases, with 6 bases between them. Per the germline V gene, CDR1 is DFQATT and CDR2 is SNEGSKA (reference sequence). The CDR3 contains 11 residues. The CDR3 loop reads CSARVAQTQYF. The CDR3 DNA sequence: TGCAGTGCTAGAGTGGCTCAGACCCAGTACTTC.

The rearrangement links TRBV5-1 to TRBJ2-5, with a possible D match to TRBD1 (6 bases). The germline CDR1 and CDR2 sequences are SGHRS and YFSETQ. This CDR3 comprises 14 residues. V was cut by 1 base and J by 4 bases, with 11 bases left in between. As DNA, the CDR3 is TGCGCCAGCAGCTTGCAGGGGATTTCAGAGACCCAGTACTTC. As protein: CASSLQGISETQYF.

The V and J genes are TRBV10-3 and TRBJ1-2; a weak D match, TRBD1 (5 bases). This CDR3 region has 14 residues. Germline V gene data show CDR1 as ENHRY and CDR2 as SYGVKD. Trimming took 6 bases from V and 7 from J, leaving 18 bases between them. CDR3 DNA: TGTGCCATCAGCGGGTCGGGGACGAGGGGTGGCTACACCTTC. It is translated as CAISGSGTRGGYTF.

A word on this clone: One end of the junction fails to match germline, which may point to a read error. The DNA for the CDR3 is TGTGCCAGCAGCGAAGCTATCGACAGGGGGCTGGCTGGAAACACCATATATTTT. Translation gives CASSEAIDRGLAGNTIYF. This chain connects TRBV2 to TRBJ1-3; 10 bases fit TRBD1. The CDR3 spans 18 residues. Germline-derived CDR1 and CDR2 are SNHLY and FYNNEI. Based on the CDR3 plus reference TRBV2 and TRBJ1-3, the full variable domain is EPEVTQTPSHQVTQMGQEVILRCVPISNHLYFYWYRQILGQKVEFLVSFYNNEISEKSEIFDDQFSVERPDGSNFTLKIRSTKLEDSAMYFCASSEAIDRGLAGNTIYFGEGSWLTVV.

This clone came up once. V is TRBV6-5 and J is TRBJ2-1; TRBD2 aligns across 11 bases. Germline V gene sequence: CDR1 MNHEY, CDR2 SVGAGI. The ends lost 0 bases at V and 7 bases at J; junction bases unmatched: 5. CDR3 length: 16 residues. CDR3 bases: TGTGCCAGCAGTTACTCCGGGACTAGCGGCCGGAATGAGCAGTTCTTC. This codes for CASSYSGTSGRNEQFF.

V is TRBV7-2 and J is TRBJ2-6, with D unresolved. V lost 4 bases and J 0 bases, leaving 10 bases between the germline ends. This CDR3 region has 16 residues. The germline gives CDR1 SGHTA, CDR2 FQGNSA. CDR3: CASSSGHRSGANVLTF. CDR3 DNA sequence: TGTGCCAGCAGCTCTGGGCACCGCTCTGGGGCCAACGTCCTGACTTTC.

Remarks on this clone: Within the sample, other DNA sequences also encode this same CDR3. J is TRBJ2-2 and V is TRBV18, with D unclear. The V and J ends lost 4 bases and 1 base respectively, with 4 bases between them. The CDR3 has 13 residues. Germline loops: CDR1 KGHSH, CDR2 LQKENI. CDR3 region: CASSLLNTGELFF. The CDR3 DNA reads TGTGCCAGCTCACTATTGAACACCGGGGAGCTGTTTTTT.